The clone carrying this T cell receptor (beta chain) has just one count. CDR3 length: 16 residues. Germline V gives CDR1 SGHKS, CDR2 YYEKEE (reference sequence). The junction had 10 bases not matched to a gene; V was cut back by 3 bases and J by 6 bases. This sample was included in a study of blood T cell repertoires in COVID-19. How the authors handled the data: Cell counts per sample came from amplifying reference gene primers. Sequencing used immunoSEQ multiplex PCR; TCRdb keeps in-frame clones, though not all of them. V, J and clone size derive from that table, while D and trimming were established from the DNA sequence. Of more than 95,000 clones listed, about nine tenths are singletons.

The sequence derives from an older man who had recovered from COVID-19. The sequenced material came from peripheral blood. The chain is built from TRBV5-5 and TRBJ2-1; 9 bases fit TRBD2. The CDR3 reads CASSSTSGLIRNEQFF. DNA of the CDR3: TGTGCCAGCAGCTCGACTAGCGGTTTGATTCGCAATGAGCAGTTCTTC. The complete variable domain, with remaining parts taken from reference TRBV5-5 and TRBJ2-1, reads DAGVTQSPTHLIKTRGQQVTLRCSPISGHKSVSWYQQVLGQGPQFIFQYYEKEERGRGNFPDRFSARQFPNYSSELNVNALLLGDSALYLCASSSTSGLIRNEQFFGPGTRLTVL.